These 18 T cell receptor beta chains were all obtained from the same sample, sequenced in a study of T cell changes during pregnancy in multiple sclerosis. Clones were read by immunoSEQ multiplex PCR, and TCRdb kept only the in-frame ones, dropping some. The data hold 35,000 to 50,000 clones, with 89% observed a single time. The source was CD4+ T cells from peripheral blood mononuclear cells, collected in the first trimester of pregnancy. The receptors here all came from a female donor with multiple sclerosis, enrolled in a pregnancy study.

The chain combines TRBV6-6 with TRBJ2-3, with D tentatively TRBD2 (5 bases). Trimming removed 0 bases at V and 0 bases at J, with 10 bases between. The CDR3 extends over 16 amino acids. Germline CDR1 reads MNHNY; CDR2 reads SVGAGI (reference sequence). The CDR3 DNA is TGTGCCAGCAGTTACTCGGCCCGGACTAGCACAGATACGCAGTATTTT. It encodes CASSYSARTSTDTQYF.

This chain joins TRBV2 and TRBJ2-1; 9 bases are a match to TRBD1. The CDR3 length is 14 residues. V trimming: 4 bases; J trimming: 6 bases; junction bases outside the gene matches: 4. The germline V gene encodes CDR1 SNHLY and CDR2 FYNNEI. The CDR3 reads CASSGGQGLNEQFF. The CDR3 region has the DNA TGTGCCAGCAGTGGGGGACAGGGTCTCAATGAGCAGTTCTTC.

This chain links TRBV7-9 with TRBJ2-1; TRBD1 matches at 9 bases. Germline assignment: CDR1 SEHNR and CDR2 FQNEAQ (reference sequence). The V gene end was trimmed by 1 base and the J gene end by 7 bases; junction bases not matched to a gene: 2. CDR3 length: 14 amino acids. Written as DNA, the CDR3 is TGTGCCAGCAGCTTAGTAGGACAGGGGAATGAGCAGTTCTTC. This codes for CASSLVGQGNEQFF.

V usage is TRBV5-1 and J usage is TRBJ1-1; the D gene is possibly TRBD1 (6 bases). The V end was cut by 2 bases, the J end by 0 bases, with 14 bases between. CDR3 length: 16 residues. Per germline, CDR1 SGHRS and CDR2 YFSETQ. CDR3 amino acids: CASSFEKGQLNTEAFF. CDR3 coding DNA: TGCGCCAGCAGCTTCGAGAAAGGACAGCTGAACACTGAAGCTTTCTTT.

The chain links TRBV2 to TRBJ1-1; 10 nucleotides match TRBD1. V lost 8 bases, J lost 6 bases, and 6 bases stayed unmatched. The germline V gene encodes CDR1 SNHLY and CDR2 FYNNEI. The CDR3 covers 13 residues. CDR3 sequence: CASLDRGRAEAFF. CDR3 sequence (DNA): TGTGCCAGCCTTGACAGGGGGCGAGCTGAAGCTTTCTTT. Drawing the rest from reference TRBV2 and TRBJ1-1, the complete variable domain is EPEVTQTPSHQVTQMGQEVILRCVPISNHLYFYWYRQILGQKVEFLVSFYNNEISEKSEIFDDQFSVERPDGSNFTLKIRSTKLEDSAMYFCASLDRGRAEAFFGQGTRLTVV.

The chain joins TRBV7-9 to TRBJ1-2; D uncertain. V gave up 7 bases and J gave up 4 bases, with 13 bases separating them. CDR1 SEHNR and CDR2 FQNEAQ come from the germline V gene (reference sequence). The CDR3 runs to 13 residues. CDR3 sequence: CASTREAAYGYTF. The CDR3 DNA follows: TGTGCCAGCACCCGGGAGGCGGCCTATGGCTACACCTTC. Complete variable domain (other parts from reference TRBV7-9 and TRBJ1-2): DTGVSQNPRHKITKRGQNVTFRCDPISEHNRLYWYRQTLGQGPEFLTYFQNEAQLEKSRLLSDRFSAERPKGSFSTLEIQRTEQGDSAMYLCASTREAAYGYTFGSGTRLTVV.

The chain links TRBV5-1 to TRBJ2-1; 9 bases line up with TRBD1. This CDR3 is 15 amino acids long. J was trimmed by 8 bases and V by 1 base; bases with no gene match: 7. Germline V lookup: CDR1 SGHRS, CDR2 YFSETQ. The CDR3 spells CASSLLGTGFDEQFF. The DNA for the CDR3 is TGCGCCAGCAGCTTGCTCGGGACAGGGTTCGATGAGCAGTTCTTC.

The chain carries TRBV19 and TRBJ2-6, with 15 bases identical to TRBD2. V was pared by 6 bases and J by 0 bases, with 6 bases of the junction left unmatched. The length of the CDR3 is 19 residues. Per the germline V gene, CDR1 is LNHDA and CDR2 is SQIVND (reference sequence). The CDR3 loop reads CASRGLAGGSTSGANVLTF. The CDR3 DNA sequence: TGTGCCAGTAGGGGACTAGCGGGAGGATCCACCTCTGGGGCCAACGTCCTGACTTTC.

This sequence joins TRBV25-1 and TRBJ1-2; D perhaps matches TRBD1 (5 bases). Germline CDR1 and CDR2: MGHDK and SYGVNS. Trimming stripped 3 bases from V and 7 bases from J, with 9 bases between. The CDR3 length is 12 residues. In DNA form, the CDR3 reads TGTGCCAGCAGTGAGCGGGGGTCTGGCTACACCTTC. Translating gives CASSERGSGYTF.

The V gene is TRBV27, the J gene TRBJ2-7; 8 positions agree with TRBD2. Germline V gene data show CDR1 as MNHEY and CDR2 as SMNVEV (reference sequence). CDR3 length: 15 amino acids. The V gene end was trimmed by 6 bases and the J gene end by 4 bases; junction bases not matched to a gene: 11. The CDR3 sequence is CASSQGRGAGYEQYF. The CDR3 DNA follows: TGTGCCAGCAGCCAAGGGCGGGGGGCTGGGTACGAGCAGTACTTC.

A remark on this clone: This CDR3 is also generated by other DNA sequences in the sample. The chain combines TRBV9 with TRBJ2-7, with 7 nucleotides matching TRBD1. CDR3 length: 14 residues. Germline V gives CDR1 SGDLS, CDR2 YYNGEE. The ends lost 4 bases at V and 2 bases at J; junction bases unmatched: 6. The CDR3 region is CASSRTGLAYEQYF. Here the CDR3 DNA reads TGTGCCAGCAGCCGGACAGGCCTTGCCTACGAGCAGTACTTC.

The V and J genes are TRBV19 and TRBJ2-6; 11 bases are shared with TRBD1. The length of the CDR3 is 17 residues. The trim removed 4 bases at V and 1 base at J, leaving 3 bases unmatched. Germline CDR1 LNHDA, CDR2 SQIVND (reference sequence). Here the CDR3 reads CASSRGTGGSGANVLTF. For the CDR3, the DNA is TGTGCCAGTAGTAGGGGGACAGGGGGGTCTGGGGCCAACGTCCTGACTTTC. The full variable domain, rest sourced from reference TRBV19 and TRBJ2-6, is DGGITQSPKYLFRKEGQNVTLSCEQNLNHDAMYWYRQDPGQGLRLIYYSQIVNDFQKGDIAEGYSVSREKKESFPLTVTSAQKNPTAFYLCASSRGTGGSGANVLTFGAGSRLTVL.

V usage is TRBV28 and J usage is TRBJ2-7; TRBD2 might be the D (5 bases). CDR1 and CDR2 (germline): MDHEN, SYDVKM. Trimming removed 6 bases at V and 9 bases at J, with 15 bases between. The CDR3 runs 12 residues. The CDR3: CASSARGPGQYF. CDR3 DNA: TGTGCCAGCAGCGCCCGGGGTCCGGGGCAGTACTTC.

This sequence joins TRBV7-8 and TRBJ1-2; 8 bases are shared with TRBD1. V lost 1 base to trimming and J lost 4 bases; unmatched junction nucleotides: 2. The V gene's germline CDR1 is SGHVS and CDR2 FQNEAQ. CDR3 length: 14 amino acids. This CDR3 reads CASSLGQGTYGYTF. CDR3 DNA sequence: TGTGCCAGCAGCTTAGGACAGGGGACCTATGGCTACACCTTC. The variable domain in full, completed from reference TRBV7-8 and TRBJ1-2, reads GAGVSQSPRYKVAKRGQDVALRCDPISGHVSLFWYQQALGQGPEFLTYFQNEAQLDKSGLPSDRFFAERPEGSVSTLKIQRTQQEDSAVYLCASSLGQGTYGYTFGSGTRLTVV.

The genes are TRBV5-4 and TRBJ2-7; the match to TRBD1 covers 7 bases. J lost 6 bases, V lost 4 bases, and 10 bases had no gene match. The CDR3 sequence is 14 residues long. Germline CDR1 reads SGHNT; CDR2 reads YYREEE (reference sequence). The CDR3 loop reads CASSLPTGRGEQYF. CDR3 coding DNA: TGTGCCAGCAGCCTCCCGACAGGGAGAGGCGAGCAGTACTTC.

J is TRBJ2-3 and V is TRBV19, with 9 bases aligning to TRBD2. After removal of 5 bases from V and 3 bases from J, the junction contained 6 bases not matched to a gene. The CDR3 spans 15 residues. Germline CDR1 LNHDA, CDR2 SQIVND (reference sequence). CDR3 nucleotide sequence: TGTGCCAGTAGTTCTAGCGGGATGACGACAGATACGCAGTATTTT. As protein: CASSSSGMTTDTQYF. Looking up the rest from reference TRBV19 and TRBJ2-3 gives the full variable domain: DGGITQSPKYLFRKEGQNVTLSCEQNLNHDAMYWYRQDPGQGLRLIYYSQIVNDFQKGDIAEGYSVSREKKESFPLTVTSAQKNPTAFYLCASSSSGMTTDTQYFGPGTRLTVL.

CDR3 sequence reads: CASSQVDRDENIQYF. The CDR3 DNA reads as TGCGCCAGCAGCCAAGTGGACAGGGATGAAAACATTCAGTACTTC. J is TRBJ2-4 and V is TRBV4-3; TRBD1 aligns across 8 bases. Germline assignment: CDR1 LGHNA and CDR2 YSLEER. Trimming took 1 base from V and 5 from J; bases not matched to a gene: 4. CDR3 length: 15 residues.

The chain is built from TRBV7-2 and TRBJ2-2, with 8 nucleotides matching TRBD2. CDR3 length: 17 residues. Germline V gives CDR1 SGHTA, CDR2 FQGNSA. Trimming at V came to 5 bases and at J to 5 bases, leaving 13 bases not matched to a gene. DNA of the CDR3: TGTGCCAGCAGCCCCCGAGGAGCGGGAGTAGGGACCGGGGAGCTGTTTTTT. Its protein product is CASSPRGAGVGTGELFF.